The 25 T cell receptor beta chains listed next were all sequenced from one sample in a study of OX40 agonist ivuxolimab in advanced cancers. Produced via immunoSEQ multiplex PCR; TCRdb's table is partial and in-frame only. This repertoire shows under 95,000 clones, roughly 82% found once; its top ten account for less than 3.5%. The sequences come from CD4+ or CD8+ T cells sorted from blood, collected in a trial of the OX40 agonist ivuxolimab. The source of these receptors is an adult with an advanced solid tumor such as melanoma, head and neck, liver or kidney cancer.

The rearrangement uses TRBV11-2 and TRBJ1-3, with D possibly matching TRBD1 (5 bases). Trimming pared 5 bases from V and 3 bases from J, leaving 11 bases between. The germline gives CDR1 SGHAT, CDR2 FQNNGV. The CDR3 extends over 14 amino acids. The CDR3: CASSRRDFGNTIYF. CDR3 sequence (DNA): TGTGCCAGCAGCCGACGGGACTTTGGAAACACCATATATTTT.

This clone was recorded once. This chain joins TRBV5-1 and TRBJ1-3; D gene ambiguous. The V end lost 1 base, the J end lost 4 bases, and 6 bases lay between the germline ends. The V gene's germline CDR1 is SGHRS and CDR2 YFSETQ. The CDR3 extends over 13 amino acids. The CDR3 reads CASSLSRGNTIYF. CDR3 DNA: TGCGCCAGCAGCTTGTCTCGGGGAAACACCATATATTTT.

The chain has TRBV5-4 and TRBJ2-3, with 8 bases matching TRBD2. V dropped 4 bases and J dropped 4; count of bases not matched to a gene: 11. The CDR3 runs 16 residues. Germline V gives CDR1 SGHNT, CDR2 YYREEE (reference sequence). The CDR3 DNA reads TGTGCCAGCAGCCTGACCCGGGGGGGCATGGCAGATACGCAGTATTTT. Its protein product is CASSLTRGGMADTQYF.

Here the CDR3 reads CASSREATGSPLHF. CDR3 in DNA: TGTGCCAGCAGTAGGGAAGCGACCGGGTCACCCCTCCACTTT. The chain has TRBV6-5 and TRBJ1-6; no clear D gene. From germline, CDR1 is MNHEY and CDR2 SVGAGI. CDR3 length: 14 residues. Trimming took off 5 bases at V and 10 bases at J, with 15 bases between the two ends.

This chain connects TRBV5-1 to TRBJ2-2, with TRBD1 matching 7 bases. J lost 0 bases, V lost 2 bases, and 7 bases had no gene match. The CDR3 is made up of 17 amino acids. In germline, CDR1 is SGHRS, CDR2 YFSETQ. The CDR3 loop reads CASSFDRAVSNTGELFF. CDR3 nucleotide sequence: TGCGCCAGCAGCTTTGACAGGGCCGTCTCGAACACCGGGGAGCTGTTTTTT.

This clone occurred a few times. The chain recombines TRBV7-2 with TRBJ2-7; D uncertain. The germline V gene has CDR1 SGHTA and CDR2 FQGNSA. V lost 7 bases and J 2 bases, leaving 0 bases between the germline ends. The CDR3 spans 9 residues. CDR3 sequence reads: CASTYEQYV. In DNA form, the CDR3 reads TGTGCCAGCACCTACGAGCAGTACGTC.

V is TRBV28 and J is TRBJ1-1; D not resolved. Germline CDR1 MDHEN, CDR2 SYDVKM. CDR3 length: 15 residues. The V end lost 6 bases, the J end lost 8 bases, and 22 bases lay between the germline ends. CDR3 DNA: TGTGCCAGCAGCCCTGACAAAGTAAACTTGCGGGAAGCTTTCTTT. Translation gives CASSPDKVNLREAFF.

The chain recombines TRBV5-6 with TRBJ1-1, with TRBD1 as a possible D gene (6 bases). V dropped 1 base and J dropped 5 bases, with 12 bases sitting between them. Looked up from germline, CDR1 is SGHDT and CDR2 is YYEEEE. This CDR3 is 14 amino acids long. The chain's CDR3 is CASSLRGGFTEAFF. The CDR3 DNA reads as TGTGCCAGCAGCTTGAGGGGGGGCTTTACTGAAGCTTTCTTT. Filled out from reference TRBV5-6 and TRBJ1-1, the complete variable domain reads DAGVTQSPTHLIKTRGQQVTLRCSPKSGHDTVSWYQQALGQGPQFIFQYYEEEERQRGNFPDRFSGHQFPNYSSELNVNALLLGDSALYLCASSLRGGFTEAFFGQGTRLTVV.

CDR3 amino acids: CASSLGQPNYNEQFF. Here the CDR3 DNA reads TGTGCCAGCAGCCTAGGACAGCCGAACTACAATGAGCAGTTCTTC. The chain recombines TRBV7-3 with TRBJ2-1; tentatively, D is TRBD1 (6 bases). This CDR3 region has 15 residues. Germline V gene data show CDR1 as SGHTA and CDR2 as FQGTGA. V dropped 5 bases and J dropped 3 bases, with 14 bases sitting between them.

V is TRBV5-4 and J is TRBJ1-2; D unresolved. V lost 0 bases and J lost 8, with 11 bases in between. This CDR3 comprises 13 residues. Germline values: CDR1 SGHNT, CDR2 YYREEE (reference sequence). The CDR3 sequence is CASSLAGGLGYTF. The CDR3 DNA is TGTGCCAGCAGCTTGGCGGGTGGGCTCGGCTACACCTTC.

The V and J genes are TRBV2 and TRBJ1-1; D might be TRBD1 (6 bases). Per the germline V gene, CDR1 is SNHLY and CDR2 is FYNNEI. V lost 7 bases to trimming and J lost 0 bases, with 9 bases between them. This CDR3 is 13 amino acids long. CDR3 sequence: CASKQGVNTEAFF. Written as DNA, the CDR3 is TGTGCCAGCAAACAGGGAGTGAACACTGAAGCTTTCTTT. Based on the CDR3 plus reference TRBV2 and TRBJ1-1, the full variable domain is EPEVTQTPSHQVTQMGQEVILRCVPISNHLYFYWYRQILGQKVEFLVSFYNNEISEKSEIFDDQFSVERPDGSNFTLKIRSTKLEDSAMYFCASKQGVNTEAFFGQGTRLTVV.

The chain combines TRBV18 with TRBJ1-5; D gene uncertain. The length of the CDR3 is 14 residues. V was trimmed by 0 bases and J by 9 bases, leaving 12 bases between them. Germline V gives CDR1 KGHSH, CDR2 LQKENI. The CDR3 DNA reads TGTGCCAGCTCACCACCGGGTGAACTGGGGCCCCAGCATTTT. As protein: CASSPPGELGPQHF.

V gene TRBV5-5 combines with J gene TRBJ2-6, with D hard to call. Trimming left V 4 bases short and J 1 base short, with 12 bases between. The CDR3 loop spans 16 amino acids. The germline CDR1 and CDR2 sequences are SGHKS and YYEKEE (reference sequence). CDR3 loop: CASSHGVGSGANVLTF. CDR3 sequence (DNA): TGTGCCAGCAGCCATGGGGTGGGGTCTGGGGCCAACGTCCTGACTTTC.

The V gene is TRBV19, the J gene TRBJ1-2; possible D gene TRBD1, 6 bases. V dropped 3 bases and J dropped 7 bases, with 12 bases sitting between them. CDR3 size: 13 residues. CDR1 and CDR2 from the germline V gene are LNHDA and SQIVND (reference sequence). CDR3 DNA sequence: TGTGCCAGTAGTATGTGGGGGCAGGGTGGCTACACCTTC. Its protein product is CASSMWGQGGYTF. The full variable domain, its missing parts supplied by reference TRBV19 and TRBJ1-2, is DGGITQSPKYLFRKEGQNVTLSCEQNLNHDAMYWYRQDPGQGLRLIYYSQIVNDFQKGDIAEGYSVSREKKESFPLTVTSAQKNPTAFYLCASSMWGQGGYTFGSGTRLTVV.

The CDR3 loop is CASSHETQYF. The CDR3, as DNA: TGTGCCAGCAGCCATGAGACCCAGTACTTC. This chain links TRBV7-9 with TRBJ2-5; D not certain. The CDR3 covers 10 residues. Between the trimmed V and J ends, which lost 5 bases and 5 bases, there was a span of 3 bases. The V gene's germline CDR1 is SEHNR and CDR2 FQNEAQ (reference sequence).

V and J are TRBV2 and TRBJ2-7; no clear D gene. Per the germline V gene, CDR1 is SNHLY and CDR2 is FYNNEI. The CDR3 contains 15 residues. V lost 4 bases to trimming and J lost 0 bases, with 13 bases between them. The CDR3: CASSAGQFSSYEQYF. DNA of the CDR3: TGTGCCAGCAGTGCCGGGCAGTTTAGCTCCTACGAGCAGTACTTC.

The chain has TRBV2 and TRBJ2-6; 12 positions match TRBD2. This CDR3 comprises 16 residues. Germline loops: CDR1 SNHLY, CDR2 FYNNEI. Trimming cost V 4 bases and J 2 bases; bases outside gene matches: 0. The DNA of the CDR3 is TGTGCCAGCAGTGCTAGCGGGGGGGCTGGGGCCAACGTCCTGACTTTC. Translation: CASSASGGAGANVLTF.

The chain links TRBV5-3 to TRBJ2-5; TRBD2 matches at 16 bases. TRBV5-3 is classed as an ORF, of uncertain function. Trimming at V came to 4 bases and at J to 0 bases, leaving 18 bases not matched to a gene. The CDR3 covers 22 residues. The CDR3 DNA reads as TGTGCCAGAAGCGCGGGACTAGCGGGGGGGTTTAGCGATACTCGCGACCAAGAGACCCAGTACTTC. Protein product: CARSAGLAGGFSDTRDQETQYF.

The genes are TRBV7-2 and TRBJ2-6; 9 bases map to TRBD2. The CDR3 is 18 amino acids. After removal of 1 base from V and 3 bases from J, the junction contained 7 bases not matched to a gene. CDR1 and CDR2 (germline): SGHTA, FQGNSA. CDR3 in amino acids: CASSLVAGERSGANVLTF. CDR3 sequence (DNA): TGTGCCAGCAGCTTAGTAGCGGGGGAGAGGAGTGGGGCCAACGTCCTGACTTTC. The whole variable domain, remainder taken from reference TRBV7-2 and TRBJ2-6, is GAGVSQSPSNKVTEKGKDVELRCDPISGHTALYWYRQSLGQGLEFLIYFQGNSAPDKSGLPSDRFSAERTGGSVSTLTIQRTQQEDSAVYLCASSLVAGERSGANVLTFGAGSRLTVL.

The chain has TRBV4-3 and TRBJ1-6; possible D gene TRBD1, 6 bases. V dropped 2 bases and J dropped 5 bases, with 16 bases sitting between them. Germline-derived CDR1 and CDR2 are LGHNA and YSLEER. The CDR3 spans 17 residues. The CDR3 DNA follows: TGCGCCAGCAGCCAAAATATGGACAGCAGACATAATTCACCCCTCCACTTT. The encoded protein is CASSQNMDSRHNSPLHF.

This clone was counted only a few times. The J gene is TRBJ1-1, the V gene TRBV29-1; no definite D call. Trimming took 1 base from V and 2 from J, leaving 8 bases between them. Germline CDR1 reads SQVTM; CDR2 reads ANQGSEA. This CDR3 contains 13 residues. CDR3 sequence reads: CSVEVVENTEAFF. The CDR3 DNA follows: TGCAGCGTTGAAGTGGTCGAAAACACTGAAGCTTTCTTT.

The chain has TRBV19 and TRBJ1-4; TRBD1 agrees at 10 bases. The J segment lost 2 bases and the V segment lost 10 bases, leaving 7 bases of the junction unmatched. Germline values: CDR1 LNHDA, CDR2 SQIVND (reference sequence). This CDR3 contains 15 residues. CDR3 sequence: CATRDRGSTNEKLFF. CDR3 sequence (DNA): TGTGCCACCCGGGACAGGGGTTCGACTAATGAAAAACTGTTTTTT.

The chain carries TRBV28 and TRBJ1-5; D not resolved. Germline-derived CDR1 and CDR2 are MDHEN and SYDVKM. V was trimmed by 2 bases and J by 0 bases, leaving 8 bases between them. The CDR3 loop spans 15 amino acids. CDR3 in DNA: TGTGCCAGCAGTTTAAATACACCTAGCAATCAGCCCCAGCATTTT. Residues: CASSLNTPSNQPQHF.

V usage is TRBV30 and J usage is TRBJ1-3, with unresolved D. This CDR3 has 14 amino acids. V lost 3 bases, J lost 0 bases, and 9 bases lay in between. Germline assignment: CDR1 GTSNPN and CDR2 SVGIG (reference sequence). For the CDR3, the DNA is TGTGCCTGGAGGTCGGTGAGCTCTGGAAACACCATATATTTT. Its translation: CAWRSVSSGNTIYF. Together with reference TRBV30 and TRBJ1-3, the CDR3 gives the full variable domain: SQTIHQWPATLVQPVGSPLSLECTVEGTSNPNLYWYRQAAGRGLQLLFYSVGIGQISSEVPQNLSASRPQDRQFILSSKKLLLSDSGFYLCAWRSVSSGNTIYFGEGSWLTVV.

The rearrangement links TRBV6-5 to TRBJ1-1; 10 bases match TRBD1. Germline V gene sequence: CDR1 MNHEY, CDR2 SVGAGI. The CDR3 spans 16 residues. V trimming: 8 bases; J trimming: 1 base; junction bases outside the gene matches: 10. CDR3 coding DNA: TGTGCCAGCCGTTCGCGGGACAGGGGACGGAACACTGAAGCTTTCTTT. This translates into CASRSRDRGRNTEAFF.